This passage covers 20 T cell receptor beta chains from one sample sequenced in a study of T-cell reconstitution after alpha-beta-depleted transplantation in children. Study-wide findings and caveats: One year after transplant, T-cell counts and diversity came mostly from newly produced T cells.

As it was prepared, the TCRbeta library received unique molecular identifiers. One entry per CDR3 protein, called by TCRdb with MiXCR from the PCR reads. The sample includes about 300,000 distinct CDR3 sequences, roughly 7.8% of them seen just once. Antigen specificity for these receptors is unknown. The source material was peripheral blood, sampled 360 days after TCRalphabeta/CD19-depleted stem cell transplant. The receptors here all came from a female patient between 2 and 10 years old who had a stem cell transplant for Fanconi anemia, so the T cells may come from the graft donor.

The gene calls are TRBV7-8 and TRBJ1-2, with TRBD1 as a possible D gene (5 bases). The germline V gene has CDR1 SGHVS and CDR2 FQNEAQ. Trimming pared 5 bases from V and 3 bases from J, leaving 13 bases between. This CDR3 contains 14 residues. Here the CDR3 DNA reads TGTGCCAGCAGCCCGGGACTCACAGACTATGGCTACACCTTC. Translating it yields CASSPGLTDYGYTF.

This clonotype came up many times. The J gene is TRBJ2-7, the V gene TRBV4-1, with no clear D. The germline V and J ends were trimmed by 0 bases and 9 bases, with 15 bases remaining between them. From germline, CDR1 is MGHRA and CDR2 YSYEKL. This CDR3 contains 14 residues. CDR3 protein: CASSQENGLSPQYF. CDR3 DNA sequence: TGCGCCAGCAGCCAAGAGAATGGCCTCAGCCCGCAGTACTTC.

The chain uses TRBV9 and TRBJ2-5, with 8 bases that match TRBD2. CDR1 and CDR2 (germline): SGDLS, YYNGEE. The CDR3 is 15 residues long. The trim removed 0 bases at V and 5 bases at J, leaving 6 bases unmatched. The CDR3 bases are TGTGCCAGCAGCGTAGAGGGACTAGTGTGGGAGACCCAGTACTTC. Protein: CASSVEGLVWETQYF.

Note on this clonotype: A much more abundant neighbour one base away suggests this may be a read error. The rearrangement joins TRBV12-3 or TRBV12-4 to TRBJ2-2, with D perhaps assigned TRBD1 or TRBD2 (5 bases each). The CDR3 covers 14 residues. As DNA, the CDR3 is TGTGCCAGGAGTTTAGCGACAGCCACCGGGGAGCTGTTTTTT. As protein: CARSLATATGELFF.

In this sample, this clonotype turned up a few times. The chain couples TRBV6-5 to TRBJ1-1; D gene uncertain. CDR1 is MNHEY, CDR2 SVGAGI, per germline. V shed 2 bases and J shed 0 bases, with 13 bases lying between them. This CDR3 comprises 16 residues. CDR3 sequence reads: CASSYLMVGMNTEAFF. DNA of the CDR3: TGTGCCAGCAGTTACCTAATGGTGGGGATGAACACTGAAGCTTTCTTT.

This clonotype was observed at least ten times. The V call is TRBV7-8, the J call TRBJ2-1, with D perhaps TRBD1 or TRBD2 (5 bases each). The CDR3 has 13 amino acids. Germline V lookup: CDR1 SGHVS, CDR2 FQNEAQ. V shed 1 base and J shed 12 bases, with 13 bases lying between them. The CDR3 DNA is TGTGCCAGCAGCTTAGGTCGGGACGAGTGGCAGTTCTTC. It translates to CASSLGRDEWQFF.

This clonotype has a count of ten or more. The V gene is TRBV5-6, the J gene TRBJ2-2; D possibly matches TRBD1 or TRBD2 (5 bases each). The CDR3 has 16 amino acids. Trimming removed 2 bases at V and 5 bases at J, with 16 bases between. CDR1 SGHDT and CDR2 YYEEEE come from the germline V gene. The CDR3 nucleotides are TGTGCCAGCAGCTTCCTGGGACGGAGTTGGACCGGGGAGCTGTTTTTT. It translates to CASSFLGRSWTGELFF.

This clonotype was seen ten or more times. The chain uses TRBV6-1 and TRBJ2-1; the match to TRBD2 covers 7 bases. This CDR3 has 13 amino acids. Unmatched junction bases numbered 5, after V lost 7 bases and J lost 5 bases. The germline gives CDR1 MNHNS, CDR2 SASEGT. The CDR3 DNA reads TGTGCCAGCACGGATGGGGGGGACAATGAGCAGTTCTTC. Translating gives CASTDGGDNEQFF.

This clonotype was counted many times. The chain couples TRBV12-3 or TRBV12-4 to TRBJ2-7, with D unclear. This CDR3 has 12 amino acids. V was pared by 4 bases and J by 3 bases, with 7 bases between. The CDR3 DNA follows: TGTGCCAGCAGTTACGCCGGCTACGAGCAGTACTTC. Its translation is CASSYAGYEQYF.

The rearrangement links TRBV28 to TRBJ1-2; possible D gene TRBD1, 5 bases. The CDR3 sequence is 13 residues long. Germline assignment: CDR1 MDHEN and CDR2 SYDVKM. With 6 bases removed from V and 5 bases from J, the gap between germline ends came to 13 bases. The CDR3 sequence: CASSMGVEYGYTF. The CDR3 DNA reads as TGTGCCAGCAGCATGGGGGTGGAGTATGGCTACACCTTC.

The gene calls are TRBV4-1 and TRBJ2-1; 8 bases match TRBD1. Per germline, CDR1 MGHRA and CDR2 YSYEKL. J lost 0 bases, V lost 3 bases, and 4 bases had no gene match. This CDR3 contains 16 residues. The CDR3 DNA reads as TGCGCCAGCAGCCAGCCCACAGGGGGCTCCTACAATGAGCAGTTCTTC. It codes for CASSQPTGGSYNEQFF.

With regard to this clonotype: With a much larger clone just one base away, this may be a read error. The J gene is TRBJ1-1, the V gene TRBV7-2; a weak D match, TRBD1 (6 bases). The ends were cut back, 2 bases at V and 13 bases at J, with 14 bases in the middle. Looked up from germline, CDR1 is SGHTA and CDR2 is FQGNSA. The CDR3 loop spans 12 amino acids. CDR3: CASSLTGQFCFF. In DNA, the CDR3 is TGTGCCAGCAGCTTAACAGGACAGTTTTGTTTCTTT.

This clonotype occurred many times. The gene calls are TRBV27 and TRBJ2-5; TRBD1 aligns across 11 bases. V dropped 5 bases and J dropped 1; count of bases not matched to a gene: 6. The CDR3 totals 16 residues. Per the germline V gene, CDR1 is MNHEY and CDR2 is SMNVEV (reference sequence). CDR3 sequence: CASSLGTGGTQETQYF. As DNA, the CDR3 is TGTGCCAGCAGTCTAGGGACAGGGGGGACCCAAGAGACCCAGTACTTC.

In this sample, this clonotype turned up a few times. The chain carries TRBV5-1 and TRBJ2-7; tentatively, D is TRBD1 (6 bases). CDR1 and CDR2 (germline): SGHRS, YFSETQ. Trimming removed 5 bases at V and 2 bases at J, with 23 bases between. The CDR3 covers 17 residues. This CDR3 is CASRGHSLKTGPYEQYF. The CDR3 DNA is TGCGCCAGCAGGGGTCATAGTTTGAAGACAGGTCCCTACGAGCAGTACTTC.

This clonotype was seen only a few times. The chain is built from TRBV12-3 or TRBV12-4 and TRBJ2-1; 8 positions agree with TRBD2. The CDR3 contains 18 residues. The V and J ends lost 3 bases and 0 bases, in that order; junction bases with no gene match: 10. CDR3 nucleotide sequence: TGTGCCAGCAGTTTTACCAGCGGGGGCCTGAGCTCCTACAATGAGCAGTTCTTC. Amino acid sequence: CASSFTSGGLSSYNEQFF.

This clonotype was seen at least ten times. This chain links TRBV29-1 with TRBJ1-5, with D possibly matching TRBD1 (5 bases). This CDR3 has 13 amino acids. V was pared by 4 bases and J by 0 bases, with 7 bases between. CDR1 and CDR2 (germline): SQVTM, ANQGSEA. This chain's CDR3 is CSVGQGSNQPQHF. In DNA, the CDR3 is TGCAGCGTTGGCCAGGGTAGCAATCAGCCCCAGCATTTT.

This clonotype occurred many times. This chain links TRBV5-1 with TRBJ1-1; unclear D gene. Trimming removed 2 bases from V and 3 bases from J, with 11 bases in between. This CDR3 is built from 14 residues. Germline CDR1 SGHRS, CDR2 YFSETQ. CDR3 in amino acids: CASSLVAGDTEAFF. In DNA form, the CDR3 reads TGCGCCAGCAGCTTAGTGGCCGGGGACACTGAAGCTTTCTTT.

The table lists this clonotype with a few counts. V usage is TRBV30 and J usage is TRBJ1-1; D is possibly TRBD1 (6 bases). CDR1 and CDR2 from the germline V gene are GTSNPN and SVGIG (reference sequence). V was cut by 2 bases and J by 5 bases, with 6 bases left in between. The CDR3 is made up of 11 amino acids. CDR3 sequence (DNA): TGTGCCTGGAGTAGGGGGACTGAAGCTTTCTTT. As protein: CAWSRGTEAFF. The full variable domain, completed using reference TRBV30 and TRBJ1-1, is SQTIHQWPATLVQPVGSPLSLECTVEGTSNPNLYWYRQAAGRGLQLLFYSVGIGQISSEVPQNLSASRPQDRQFILSSKKLLLSDSGFYLCAWSRGTEAFFGQGTRLTVV.

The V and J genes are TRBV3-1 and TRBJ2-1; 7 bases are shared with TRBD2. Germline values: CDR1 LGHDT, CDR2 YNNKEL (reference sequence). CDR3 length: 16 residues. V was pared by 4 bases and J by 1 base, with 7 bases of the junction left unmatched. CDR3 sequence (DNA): TGTGCCAGCAGCCGTTTTGGGGGGGGTTCCTACAATGAGCAGTTCTTC. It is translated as CASSRFGGGSYNEQFF.

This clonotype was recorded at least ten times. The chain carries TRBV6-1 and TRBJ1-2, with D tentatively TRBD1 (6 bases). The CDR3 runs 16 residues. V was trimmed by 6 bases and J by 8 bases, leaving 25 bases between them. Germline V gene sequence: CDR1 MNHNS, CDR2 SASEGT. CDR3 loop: CASRPWQGSLISGYTF. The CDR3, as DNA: TGTGCCAGCAGACCCTGGCAGGGGTCATTGATTTCGGGCTACACCTTC.